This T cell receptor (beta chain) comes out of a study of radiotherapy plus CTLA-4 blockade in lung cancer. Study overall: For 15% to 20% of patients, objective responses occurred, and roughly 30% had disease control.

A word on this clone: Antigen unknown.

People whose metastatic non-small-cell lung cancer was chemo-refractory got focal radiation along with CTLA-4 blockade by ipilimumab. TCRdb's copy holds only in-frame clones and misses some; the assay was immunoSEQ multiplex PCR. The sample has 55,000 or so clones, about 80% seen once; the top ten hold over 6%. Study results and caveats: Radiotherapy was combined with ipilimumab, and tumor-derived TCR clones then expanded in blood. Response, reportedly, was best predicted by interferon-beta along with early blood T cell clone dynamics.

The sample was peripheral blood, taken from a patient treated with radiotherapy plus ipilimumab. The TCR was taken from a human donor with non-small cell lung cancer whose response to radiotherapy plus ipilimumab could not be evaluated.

CDR3 sequence (DNA): TGCAGCGTTGAACCCTCATGGGGTAGCGGGGGCACAGATACGCAGTATTTT. Residues: CSVEPSWGSGGTDTQYF. The genes are TRBV29-1 and TRBJ2-3; TRBD2 matches 8 bases. Germline CDR1 reads SQVTM; CDR2 reads ANQGSEA. The CDR3 has 17 residues. V gave up 2 bases and J gave up 1 base; unmatched junction bases: 11.